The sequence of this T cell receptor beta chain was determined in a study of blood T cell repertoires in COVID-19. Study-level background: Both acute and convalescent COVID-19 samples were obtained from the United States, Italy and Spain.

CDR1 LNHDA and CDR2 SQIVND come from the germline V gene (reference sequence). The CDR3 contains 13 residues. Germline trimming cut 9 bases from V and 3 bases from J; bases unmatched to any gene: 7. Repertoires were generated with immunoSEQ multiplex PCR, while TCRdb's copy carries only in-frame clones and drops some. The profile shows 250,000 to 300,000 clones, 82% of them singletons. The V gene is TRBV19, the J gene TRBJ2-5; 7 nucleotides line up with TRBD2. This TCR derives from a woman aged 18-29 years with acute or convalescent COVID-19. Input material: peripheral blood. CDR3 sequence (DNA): TGTGCCAGCGCCGGGAGGCCTAAAGAGACCCAGTACTTC. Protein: CASAGRPKETQYF.